This T cell receptor beta chain was retrieved from a study of T cell repertoires and HLA-DP antigens. Study-wide background: Versus self, one alloantigen differed at one groove amino acid, the other at about 9. Donors were two male and one female, aged 18-to-29 to 60-to-69.

Untouched CD4+ T cells were bead-isolated from PBMC at 95% to 98% purity. The CDR3 is 14 amino acids. With V trimmed by 3 bases and J by 7 bases, 3 bases remained unmatched. Germline values: CDR1 SGHVS, CDR2 FNYEAQ. This clone was observed once. Its specificity is unknown. Some clones are missing from TCRdb's copy, which holds only in-frame ones; the method was immunoSEQ multiplex PCR. The sample includes about 89,000 clones, 86% of them seen just once. Sequenced material: CD4+ T cells from PBMCs. The gene calls are TRBV7-6 and TRBJ1-4; 9 bases line up with TRBD1. This TCR derives from a man aged 50-59 years in good health and CMV-seronegative. As DNA, the CDR3 is TGTGCCAGCAGCTTCGGGACAGGGAGTGAAAAACTGTTTTTT. Translated: CASSFGTGSEKLFF.